Below, 11 T cell receptor beta chains from the same sample are listed, as sequenced in a study of blood T cells in healthy people across ages. Combining a sample-barcoded 5' primer with a J-beta primer mix, a second PCR ran for 7 to 11 cycles. Each CDR3 protein is one row after TCRdb ran MiXCR on the 5' RACE reads. The top ten hold under 4.5% of the sample, which has around 820,000 distinct CDR3 sequences, roughly 25% seen once. The same sample was also studied in work on T cells of mothers and their children.

Material for sequencing was blood. All receptors come from a boy aged 5-17 years in good health.

Only a few counts were recorded for this clonotype. J is TRBJ2-1 and V is TRBV15; D remains ambiguous. The end of the DNA is better explained by TRBJ2-5, so the J call may be wrong. Germline CDR1 reads LNHNV; CDR2 reads YYDKDF (reference sequence). This CDR3 contains 12 residues. CDR3 sequence: CATSREWKTQYF. For the CDR3, the DNA is TGTGCCACCAGCAGAGAGTGGAAGACCCAGTACTTC.

The chain is built from TRBV13 and TRBJ2-5; 9 bases match TRBD2. The CDR3 runs 16 residues. The germline V gene encodes CDR1 PRHDT and CDR2 FYEKMQ (reference sequence). With V trimmed by 4 bases and J by 7 bases, 13 bases remained unmatched. The CDR3: CASSSLSGGAYGTQYF. The CDR3 coding sequence is TGTGCCAGCAGCTCACTTAGCGGGGGTGCCTATGGGACCCAGTACTTC.

This chain connects TRBV4-3 to TRBJ2-1, with D unclear. The germline V gene encodes CDR1 LGHNA and CDR2 YSLEER. V gave up 1 base and J gave up 10 bases, with 8 bases separating them. This CDR3 has 12 amino acids. CDR3 sequence reads: CASSQGGREQFF. The CDR3 nucleotides read TGCGCCAGCAGCCAAGGTGGCAGGGAGCAGTTCTTC.

This clonotype was observed a handful of times. This chain joins TRBV27 and TRBJ1-1; the D gene is possibly TRBD1 (6 bases). Trimming took 2 bases from V and 5 from J, leaving 9 bases between them. The CDR3 has 13 amino acids. CDR1 and CDR2 (germline): MNHEY, SMNVEV (reference sequence). The CDR3 DNA reads TGTGCCAGCAGTTTAAGGGGGACTACTGAAGCTTTCTTT. Protein sequence: CASSLRGTTEAFF.

Notes on this clonotype: Germline and junction disagree at one end, which may indicate a read error. The chain employs TRBV14 and TRBJ1-5; D is unresolved. In germline, CDR1 is SGHDN, CDR2 FVKESK. CDR3 length: 8 residues. This CDR3 is CASSQGVF. In nucleotides, the CDR3 is TGTGCCAGCAGCCAAGGGGTCTTT.

The chain joins TRBV18 to TRBJ2-5, with D perhaps matching TRBD2 (5 bases). Near its end, the DNA agrees better with TRBJ2-1, so the J call may be wrong. This CDR3 has 14 residues. Germline V gene lookup returns CDR1 KGHSH and CDR2 LQKENI. The CDR3: CASSPRPRANEQFF. CDR3 bases: TGTGCCAGCTCACCTAGGCCGAGGGCCAATGAGCAGTTCTTC.

The table lists this clonotype with a few counts. This sequence joins TRBV5-5 and TRBJ1-2; no clear D gene. Trimming shortened V by 4 bases and J by 0 bases, and 7 bases separated the two germline ends. This CDR3 is 13 amino acids long. Per the germline V gene, CDR1 is SGHKS and CDR2 is YYEKEE (reference sequence). The CDR3 nucleotides are TGTGCCAGCAGCCACGGCGCTAACTATGGCTACACCTTC. Its protein is CASSHGANYGYTF.

CDR3 amino acids: CASSQDKGLAVYEQYF. The CDR3, as DNA: TGCGCCAGCAGCCAAGATAAGGGACTAGCGGTATACGAGCAGTACTTC. This chain uses TRBV4-1 with TRBJ2-7, with 11 bases aligning to TRBD2. Trimming took 0 bases from V and 4 from J; bases not matched to a gene: 5. From germline, CDR1 is MGHRA and CDR2 YSYEKL. This CDR3 spans 16 amino acids.

Comments on this clonotype: This may be a read error, as it is one base from a much larger clone. This likely comes from a read error, as the CDR3 has no conserved phenylalanine or tryptophan at its end. The J gene is TRBJ2-1, the V gene TRBV28, with TRBD2 identical over 8 bases. The J call is doubtful: the DNA matches TRBJ2-7 better. The CDR3 contains 15 residues. Looked up from germline, CDR1 is MDHEN and CDR2 is SYDVKM. Here the CDR3 reads CASSLTSGLPYEQYL. Here the CDR3 DNA reads TGTGCCAGCAGTCTAACTAGCGGACTTCCCTACGAGCAGTACCTC.

The chain is built from TRBV7-2 and TRBJ2-5; 9 nucleotides line up with TRBD1. CDR1 and CDR2 from the germline V gene are SGHTA and FQGNSA. The length of the CDR3 is 15 residues. Trimming cost V 2 bases and J 7 bases; bases outside gene matches: 8. CDR3 coding DNA: TGTGCCAGCAGCTTAACGGGGACAGGGAAAGGGACCCAGTACTTC. It translates to CASSLTGTGKGTQYF.

There are a few counts of this clonotype. V gene TRBV25-1 combines with J gene TRBJ1-1; 8 bases agree with TRBD1. Germline-derived CDR1 and CDR2 are MGHDK and SYGVNS. Trimming removed 4 bases from V and 7 bases from J; junction bases left unmatched: 5. CDR3 length equals 13 residues. CDR3 nucleotide sequence: TGTGCCAGCAGTGGGACAGGGCACGGTGAAGCTTTCTTT. Translating gives CASSGTGHGEAFF.